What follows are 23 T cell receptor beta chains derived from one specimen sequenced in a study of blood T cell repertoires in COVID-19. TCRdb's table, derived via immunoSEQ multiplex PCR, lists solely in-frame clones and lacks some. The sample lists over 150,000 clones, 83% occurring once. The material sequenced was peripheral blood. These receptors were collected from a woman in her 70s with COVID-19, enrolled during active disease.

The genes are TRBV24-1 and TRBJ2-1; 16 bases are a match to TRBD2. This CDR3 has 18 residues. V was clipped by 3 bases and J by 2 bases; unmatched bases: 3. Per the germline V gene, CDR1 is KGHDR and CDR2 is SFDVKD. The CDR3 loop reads CATSDPGTSGRAYNEQFF. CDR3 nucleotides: TGTGCCACCAGTGATCCCGGGACTAGCGGGAGGGCCTACAATGAGCAGTTCTTC.

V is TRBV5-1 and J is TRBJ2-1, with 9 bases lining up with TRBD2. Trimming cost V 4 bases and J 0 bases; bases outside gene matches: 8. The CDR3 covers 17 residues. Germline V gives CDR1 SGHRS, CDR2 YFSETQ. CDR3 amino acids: CASSVGVSGSSYNEQFF. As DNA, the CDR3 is TGCGCCAGCAGCGTCGGTGTTAGCGGGAGCTCCTACAATGAGCAGTTCTTC.

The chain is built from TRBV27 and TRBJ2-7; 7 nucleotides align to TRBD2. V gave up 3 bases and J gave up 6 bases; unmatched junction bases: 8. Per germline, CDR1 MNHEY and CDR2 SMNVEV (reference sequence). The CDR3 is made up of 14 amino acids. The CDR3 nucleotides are TGTGCCAGCAGTTTGAGGGACTACACTACCGAGCAGTACTTC. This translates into CASSLRDYTTEQYF.

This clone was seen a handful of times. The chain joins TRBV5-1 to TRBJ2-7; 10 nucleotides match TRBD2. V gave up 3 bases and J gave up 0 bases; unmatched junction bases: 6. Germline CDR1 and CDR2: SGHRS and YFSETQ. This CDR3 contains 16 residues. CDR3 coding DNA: TGCGCCAGCAGCTACGGACTAGCGGATAGCTCCTACGAGCAGTACTTC. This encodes CASSYGLADSSYEQYF.

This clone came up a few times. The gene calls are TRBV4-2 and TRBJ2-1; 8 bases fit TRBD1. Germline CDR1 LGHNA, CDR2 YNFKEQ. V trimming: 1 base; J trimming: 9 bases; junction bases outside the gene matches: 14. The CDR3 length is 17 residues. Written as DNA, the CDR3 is TGTGCCAGCAGCCAAGCCCGCGGGCAGGGGGCGGGCGGTGAGCAGTTCTTC. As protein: CASSQARGQGAGGEQFF.

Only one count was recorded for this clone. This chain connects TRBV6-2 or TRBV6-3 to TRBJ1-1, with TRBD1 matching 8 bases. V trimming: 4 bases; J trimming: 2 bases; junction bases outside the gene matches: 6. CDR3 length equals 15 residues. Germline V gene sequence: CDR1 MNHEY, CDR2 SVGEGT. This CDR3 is CASSSRQGINTEAFF. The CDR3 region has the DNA TGTGCCAGCAGTTCCCGACAGGGGATAAACACTGAAGCTTTCTTT.

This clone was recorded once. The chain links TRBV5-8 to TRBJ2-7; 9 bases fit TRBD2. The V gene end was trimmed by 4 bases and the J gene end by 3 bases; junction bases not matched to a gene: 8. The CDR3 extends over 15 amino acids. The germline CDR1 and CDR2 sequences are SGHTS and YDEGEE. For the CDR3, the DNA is TGTGCCAGCAGCCCCGGGACTAGCACCATCTACGAGCAGTACTTC. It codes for CASSPGTSTIYEQYF.

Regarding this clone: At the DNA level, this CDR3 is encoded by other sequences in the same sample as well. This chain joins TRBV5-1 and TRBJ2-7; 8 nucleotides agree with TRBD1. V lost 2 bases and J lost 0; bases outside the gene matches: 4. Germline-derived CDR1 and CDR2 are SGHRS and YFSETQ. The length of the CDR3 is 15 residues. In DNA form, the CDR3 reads TGCGCCAGCAGCTTCACAGGGGGGAGCTCCTACGAGCAGTACTTC. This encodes CASSFTGGSSYEQYF.

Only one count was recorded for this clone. The CDR3 DNA follows: TGTGCCAGCAGACAAACGACCGGGGAGCTGTTTTTT. Its protein is CASRQTTGELFF. The chain uses TRBV6-5 and TRBJ2-2, with D hard to call. Germline-derived CDR1 and CDR2 are MNHEY and SVGAGI. Trimming left V 6 bases short and J 5 bases short, with 7 bases between. This CDR3 has 12 residues.

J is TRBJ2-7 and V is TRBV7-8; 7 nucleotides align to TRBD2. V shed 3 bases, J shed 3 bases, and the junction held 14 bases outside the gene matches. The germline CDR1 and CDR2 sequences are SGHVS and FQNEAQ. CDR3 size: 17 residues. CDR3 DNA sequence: TGTGCCAGCAGCTTGCCCCCGAGGGAGCGGGGCATCTACGAGCAGTACTTC. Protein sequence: CASSLPPRERGIYEQYF.

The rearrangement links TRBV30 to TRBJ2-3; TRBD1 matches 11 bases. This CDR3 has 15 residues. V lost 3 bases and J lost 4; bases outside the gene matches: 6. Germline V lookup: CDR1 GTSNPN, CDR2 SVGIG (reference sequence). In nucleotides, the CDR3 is TGTGCCTGGAGCCCGGACAGGGGGCAGGCAGATACGCAGTATTTT. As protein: CAWSPDRGQADTQYF.

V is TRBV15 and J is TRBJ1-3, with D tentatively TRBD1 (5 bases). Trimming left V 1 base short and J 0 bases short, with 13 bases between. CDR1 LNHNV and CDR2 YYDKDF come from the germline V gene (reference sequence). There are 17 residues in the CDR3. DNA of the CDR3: TGTGCCACCAGCAGAGCGGACACCTTTATCTCTGGAAACACCATATATTTT. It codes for CATSRADTFISGNTIYF.

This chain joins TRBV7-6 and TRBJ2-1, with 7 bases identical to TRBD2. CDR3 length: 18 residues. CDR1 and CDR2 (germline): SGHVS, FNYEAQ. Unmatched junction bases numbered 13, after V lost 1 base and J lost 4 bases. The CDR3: CASSLVPPGGSLYNEQFF. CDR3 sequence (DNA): TGTGCCAGCAGCTTAGTGCCGCCGGGAGGTTCTTTATACAATGAGCAGTTCTTC. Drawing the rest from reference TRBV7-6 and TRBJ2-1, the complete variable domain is GAGVSQSPRYKVTKRGQDVALRCDPISGHVSLYWYRQALGQGPEFLTYFNYEAQQDKSGLPNDRFSAERPEGSISTLTIQRTEQRDSAMYRCASSLVPPGGSLYNEQFFGPGTRLTVL.

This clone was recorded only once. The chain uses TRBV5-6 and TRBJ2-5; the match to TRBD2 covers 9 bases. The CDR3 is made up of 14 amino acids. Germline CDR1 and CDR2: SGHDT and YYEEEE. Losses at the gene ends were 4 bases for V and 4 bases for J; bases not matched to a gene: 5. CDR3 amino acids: CASSLGLAIETQYF. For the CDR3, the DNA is TGTGCCAGCAGCCTCGGACTAGCGATAGAGACCCAGTACTTC.

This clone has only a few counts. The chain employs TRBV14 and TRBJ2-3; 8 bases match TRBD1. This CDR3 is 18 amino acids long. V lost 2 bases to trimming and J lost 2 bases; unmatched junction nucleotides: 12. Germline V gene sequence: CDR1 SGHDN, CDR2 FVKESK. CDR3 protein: CASSQIVSGQEDTDTQYF. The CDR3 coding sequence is TGTGCCAGCAGCCAAATAGTTTCGGGACAGGAAGACACAGATACGCAGTATTTT. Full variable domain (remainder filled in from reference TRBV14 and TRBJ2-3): EAGVTQFPSHSVIEKGQTVTLRCDPISGHDNLYWYRRVMGKEIKFLLHFVKESKQDESGMPNNRFLAERTGGTYSTLKVQPAELEDSGVYFCASSQIVSGQEDTDTQYFGPGTRLTVL.

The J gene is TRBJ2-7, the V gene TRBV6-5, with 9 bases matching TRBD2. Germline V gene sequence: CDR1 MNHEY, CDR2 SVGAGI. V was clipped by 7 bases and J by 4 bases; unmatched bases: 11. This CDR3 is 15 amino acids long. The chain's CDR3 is CASKLTRTSVYEQYF. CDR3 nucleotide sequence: TGTGCCAGCAAGCTAACCCGGACTAGCGTGTACGAGCAGTACTTC.

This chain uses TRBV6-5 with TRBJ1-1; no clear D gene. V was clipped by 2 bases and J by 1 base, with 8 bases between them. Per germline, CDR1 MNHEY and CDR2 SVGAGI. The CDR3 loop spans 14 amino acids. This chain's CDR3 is CASSYERSNTEAFF. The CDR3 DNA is TGTGCCAGCAGTTACGAGCGGTCGAACACTGAAGCTTTCTTT.

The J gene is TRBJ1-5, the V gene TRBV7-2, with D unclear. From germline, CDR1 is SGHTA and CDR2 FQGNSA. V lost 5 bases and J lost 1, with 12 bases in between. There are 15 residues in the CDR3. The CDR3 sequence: CASSLVVSSNQPQHF. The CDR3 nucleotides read TGTGCCAGCAGCCTTGTCGTTAGCAGCAATCAGCCCCAGCATTTT.

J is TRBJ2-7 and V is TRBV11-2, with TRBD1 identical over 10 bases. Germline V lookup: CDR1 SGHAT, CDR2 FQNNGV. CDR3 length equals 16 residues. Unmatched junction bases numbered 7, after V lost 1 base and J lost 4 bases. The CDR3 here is CASSLVTGTGVYEQYF. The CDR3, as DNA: TGTGCCAGCAGCTTAGTTACCGGGACAGGGGTTTACGAGCAGTACTTC.

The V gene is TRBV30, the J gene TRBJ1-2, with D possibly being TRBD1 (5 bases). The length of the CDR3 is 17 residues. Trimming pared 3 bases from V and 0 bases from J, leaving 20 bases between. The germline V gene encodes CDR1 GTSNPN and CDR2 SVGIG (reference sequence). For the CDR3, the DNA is TGTGCCTGGAGAGAATCAGGGTTCTTACAAGCTAACTATGGCTACACCTTC. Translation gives CAWRESGFLQANYGYTF.

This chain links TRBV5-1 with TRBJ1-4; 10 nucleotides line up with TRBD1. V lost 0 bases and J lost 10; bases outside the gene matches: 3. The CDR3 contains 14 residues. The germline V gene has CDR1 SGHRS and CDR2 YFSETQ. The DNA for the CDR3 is TGCGCCAGCAGCTTGGGACAGGGGGCCCGAAAACTGTTTTTT. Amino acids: CASSLGQGARKLFF. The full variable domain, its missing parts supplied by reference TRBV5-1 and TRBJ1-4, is KAGVTQTPRYLIKTRGQQVTLSCSPISGHRSVSWYQQTPGQGLQFLFEYFSETQRNKGNFPGRFSGRQFSNSRSEMNVSTLELGDSALYLCASSLGQGARKLFFGSGTQLSVL.

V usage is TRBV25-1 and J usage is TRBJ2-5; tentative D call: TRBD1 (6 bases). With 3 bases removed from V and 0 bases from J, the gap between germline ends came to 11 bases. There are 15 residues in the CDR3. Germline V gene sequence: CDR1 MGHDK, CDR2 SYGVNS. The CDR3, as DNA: TGTGCCAGCAGTGACCCCCGACAGGACCAAGAGACCCAGTACTTC. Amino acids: CASSDPRQDQETQYF.

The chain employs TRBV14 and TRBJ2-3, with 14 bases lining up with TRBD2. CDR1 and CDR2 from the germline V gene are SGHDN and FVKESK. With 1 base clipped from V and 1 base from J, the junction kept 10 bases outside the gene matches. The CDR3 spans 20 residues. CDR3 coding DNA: TGTGCCAGCAGCCAAGTTTGGGGACTAGCGGGAGTAGGGGGCACAGATACGCAGTATTTT. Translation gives CASSQVWGLAGVGGTDTQYF.